This T cell receptor beta chain appears in the sequencing data of a study of control samples from healthy donors and cancer patients. Produced via immunoSEQ multiplex PCR; TCRdb's table is partial and in-frame only. The profile shows around 80,000 clones, roughly nine tenths of them singletons. CDR1 LNHDA and CDR2 SQIVND come from the germline V gene (reference sequence). Trimming took off 2 bases at V and 6 bases at J, with 10 bases between the two ends. CDR3 size: 13 residues. The genes are TRBV19 and TRBJ1-1; D is undetermined. Source material: blood. This receptor was taken from a man in his fifties in good health. The CDR3 sequence: CASSIQEAPEAFF. CDR3 nucleotides: TGTGCCAGTAGTATACAAGAGGCCCCTGAAGCTTTCTTT.